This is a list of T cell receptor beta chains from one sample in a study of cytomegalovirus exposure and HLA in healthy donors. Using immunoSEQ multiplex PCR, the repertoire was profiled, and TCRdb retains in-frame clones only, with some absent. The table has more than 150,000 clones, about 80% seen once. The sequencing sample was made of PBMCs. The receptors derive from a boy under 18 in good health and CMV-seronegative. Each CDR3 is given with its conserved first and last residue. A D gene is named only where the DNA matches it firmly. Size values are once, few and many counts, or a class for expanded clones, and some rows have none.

CDR3: CASSYTGFTNSPLHF; DNA: TGTGCCAGCAGTTATACGGGTTTTACTAATTCACCCCTCCACTTT; length: 15; V: TRBV6-5; D: -; J: TRBJ1-6; size: once
CDR3: CASSLLAGDTGELFF; DNA: TGCGCCAGCAGCTTGCTGGCAGGGGACACCGGGGAGCTGTTTTTT; length: 15; V: TRBV5-1; D: -; J: TRBJ2-2; size: -
CDR3: CASSLKGRVNTEAFF; DNA: TGTGCCAGCAGCTTGAAGGGCAGGGTGAACACTGAAGCTTTCTTT; length: 15; V: TRBV5-4; D: -; J: TRBJ1-1; size: few
CDR3: CATKARQGTTYEQYF; DNA: TGTGCCACCAAGGCCAGACAGGGAACAACCTACGAGCAGTACTTC; length: 15; V: TRBV2; D: TRBD1; J: TRBJ2-7; size: once
CDR3: CASSENRASNQPQHF; DNA: TGTGCCAGCAGCGAGAACAGGGCTAGCAATCAGCCCCAGCATTTT; length: 15; V: TRBV7-8; D: -; J: TRBJ1-5; size: -
CDR3: CASSSAGGSSYEQYF; DNA: TGTGCCAGCAGCTCGGCGGGGGGAAGCTCCTACGAGCAGTACTTC; length: 15; V: TRBV11-3; D: TRBD2; J: TRBJ2-7; size: -
CDR3: CSSSLAGQGLSYEQYF; DNA: TGTTCCAGCAGCTTAGCGGGCCAGGGCCTCTCCTACGAGCAGTACTTC; length: 16; V: TRBV7-9; D: TRBD2; J: TRBJ2-7; size: -
CDR3: CASSVRAQSSYEQYF; DNA: TGTGCCAGCAGCGTGAGGGCTCAATCGTCCTACGAGCAGTACTTC; length: 15; V: TRBV9; D: -; J: TRBJ2-7; size: -
CDR3: CASSESGSGYEQYF; DNA: TGTGCCAGCAGCGAGAGCGGGTCGGGCTACGAGCAGTACTTC; length: 14; V: TRBV9; D: -; J: TRBJ2-7; size: -
CDR3: CASGQTGNYGYTF; DNA: TGTGCCAGCGGTCAGACAGGGAACTATGGCTACACCTTC; length: 13; V: TRBV2; D: TRBD1; J: TRBJ1-2; size: once
CDR3: CASSLARDRGEAFF; DNA: TGTGCCAGCAGCTTAGCGAGGGACAGGGGTGAAGCTTTCTTT; length: 14; V: TRBV7-9; D: TRBD1; J: TRBJ1-1; size: -
CDR3: CASSQTGRNEKLFF; DNA: TGTGCCAGCAGTCAGACAGGGCGAAACGAAAAACTGTTTTTT; length: 14; V: TRBV25-1; D: TRBD1; J: TRBJ1-4; size: -
CDR3: CASSAQGGGRQPQHF; DNA: TGTGCCAGCAGTGCGCAGGGCGGGGGGCGGCAGCCCCAGCATTTT; length: 15; V: TRBV6-1; D: -; J: TRBJ1-5; size: -
CDR3: CASSRLAGGPYNEQFF; DNA: TGCGCCAGCAGCCGTCTAGCGGGGGGGCCTTACAATGAGCAGTTCTTC; length: 16; V: TRBV5-1; D: TRBD2; J: TRBJ2-1; size: -
CDR3: CASSGNPGQGGNYGYTF; DNA: TGTGCCAGCAGCGGCAATCCGGGACAGGGGGGAAACTATGGCTACACCTTC; length: 17; V: TRBV9; D: TRBD1; J: TRBJ1-2; size: once
CDR3: CATSRMLSGPYEQYF; DNA: TGTGCCACCAGCAGGATGCTTAGCGGGCCATACGAGCAGTACTTC; length: 15; V: TRBV15; D: TRBD2; J: TRBJ2-7; size: -
CDR3: CASSSHGQGNTEAFF; DNA: TGTGCCAGCAGCTCACACGGACAGGGGAACACTGAAGCTTTCTTT; length: 15; V: TRBV11-3; D: TRBD1; J: TRBJ1-1; size: -
CDR3: CASSRGVEETQYF; DNA: TGTGCCAGTAGTAGGGGGGTTGAAGAGACCCAGTACTTC; length: 13; V: TRBV19; D: -; J: TRBJ2-5; size: -
CDR3: CATSTRQVSSGANVLTF; DNA: TGTGCCACCAGCACCCGACAGGTATCCTCTGGGGCCAACGTCCTGACTTTC; length: 17; V: TRBV15; D: -; J: TRBJ2-6; size: -
CDR3: CASSELRTAAGNTIYF; DNA: TGTGCCAGCAGTGAATTGCGGACAGCTGCTGGAAACACCATATATTTT; length: 16; V: TRBV6-1; D: -; J: TRBJ1-3; size: once
CDR3: CASSLAGEGYTF; DNA: TGTGCCAGCAGCTTGGCGGGGGAAGGCTACACCTTC; length: 12; V: TRBV5-6; D: -; J: TRBJ1-2; size: -
CDR3: CASKLGTDPTYEQYF; DNA: TGTGCCAGTAAGCTCGGGACAGACCCTACCTACGAGCAGTACTTC; length: 15; V: TRBV19; D: TRBD1; J: TRBJ2-7; size: -
CDR3: CASSTQRGGWETQYF; DNA: TGTGCCAGCAGCACCCAGCGGGGGGGGTGGGAGACCCAGTACTTC; length: 15; V: TRBV5-6; D: TRBD2; J: TRBJ2-5; size: -
CDR3: CASSVGGSGRGEETQYF; DNA: TGTGCCAGCAGCGTAGGGGGGAGCGGGAGAGGAGAAGAGACCCAGTACTTC; length: 17; V: TRBV9; D: TRBD2; J: TRBJ2-5; size: -
CDR3: CASSLMQGRMNTEAFF; DNA: TGTGCCAGCAGCTTAATGCAGGGGCGAATGAACACTGAAGCTTTCTTT; length: 16; V: TRBV11-2; D: -; J: TRBJ1-1; size: -
CDR3: CASSLTLAGAETQYF; DNA: TGTGCCAGCAGTTTAACCCTAGCGGGAGCTGAGACCCAGTACTTC; length: 15; V: TRBV28; D: TRBD2; J: TRBJ2-5; size: -
CDR3: CASSSGENTGELFF; DNA: TGTGCCAGCAGTAGCGGGGAGAACACCGGGGAGCTGTTTTTT; length: 14; V: TRBV6-1; D: TRBD2; J: TRBJ2-2; size: -
CDR3: CASCSDRGLYQPQHF; DNA: TGTGCCAGCTGTTCGGACAGGGGGCTGTATCAGCCCCAGCATTTT; length: 15; V: TRBV6-5; D: TRBD1; J: TRBJ1-5; size: -
CDR3: CASSSGTGRSGYTF; DNA: TGTGCCAGCAGCTCCGGGACAGGGCGCTCTGGCTACACCTTC; length: 14; V: TRBV7-8; D: TRBD1; J: TRBJ1-2; size: -
CDR3: CASSPTLAGGNTGELFF; DNA: TGTGCCAGCAGCCCTACTCTAGCGGGGGGCAACACCGGGGAGCTGTTTTTT; length: 17; V: TRBV7-2; D: TRBD2; J: TRBJ2-2; size: -
CDR3: CAWSVRRPEREQYF; DNA: TGTGCCTGGAGTGTACGCAGGCCCGAGAGAGAGCAGTACTTC; length: 14; V: TRBV30; D: -; J: TRBJ2-7; size: once
CDR3: CASSVGAGFDNEQFF; DNA: TGTGCCAGCAGCGTAGGTGCGGGGTTCGACAATGAGCAGTTCTTC; length: 15; V: TRBV9; D: -; J: TRBJ2-1; size: once
CDR3: CASSPYNLKQGDGYTF; DNA: TGTGCCAGCAGCCCCTACAACCTCAAACAGGGTGATGGCTACACCTTC; length: 16; V: TRBV7-8; D: -; J: TRBJ1-2; size: -
CDR3: CSVLVNTEAFF; DNA: TGCAGCGTTCTAGTCAACACTGAAGCTTTCTTT; length: 11; V: TRBV29-1; D: -; J: TRBJ1-1; size: -
CDR3: CASSLGGAGTEAFF; DNA: TGTGCCAGCAGCTTGGGCGGGGCCGGCACTGAAGCTTTCTTT; length: 14; V: TRBV5-6; D: -; J: TRBJ1-1; size: -
CDR3: CATSARSGWDTEAFF; DNA: TGTGCCACCAGCGCCAGATCAGGGTGGGACACTGAAGCTTTCTTT; length: 15; V: TRBV15; D: -; J: TRBJ1-1; size: -
CDR3: CASSLALSSGEFYNEQFF; DNA: TGTGCCAGCAGCTTAGCGCTCTCTAGCGGAGAATTCTACAATGAGCAGTTCTTC; length: 18; V: TRBV7-8; D: TRBD2; J: TRBJ2-1; size: few
CDR3: CASVSRDFGTEAFF; DNA: TGCGCCAGCGTGAGTCGGGACTTCGGCACTGAAGCTTTCTTT; length: 14; V: TRBV10-1; D: -; J: TRBJ1-1; size: -
CDR3: CASKNAGVNSPLHF; DNA: TGTGCCAGCAAGAACGCGGGGGTTAATTCACCCCTCCACTTT; length: 14; V: TRBV27; D: -; J: TRBJ1-6; size: -
CDR3: CASSVAVSRISNTGELFF; DNA: TGTGCCAGCAGCGTCGCGGTTTCACGAATTTCCAACACCGGGGAGCTGTTTTTT; length: 18; V: TRBV9; D: -; J: TRBJ2-2; size: -
CDR3: CASQMGHMQYF; DNA: TGTGCCAGCCAGATGGGACATATGCAGTATTTT; length: 11; V: TRBV27; D: -; J: TRBJ2-3; size: -
CDR3: CASSQFSTNEKLFF; DNA: TGCGCCAGCAGCCAATTTTCAACTAATGAAAAACTGTTTTTT; length: 14; V: TRBV5-1; D: -; J: TRBJ1-4; size: -
CDR3: CSARDREYNEQFF; DNA: TGCAGCGCCCGGGACAGGGAGTACAATGAGCAGTTCTTC; length: 13; V: TRBV29-1; D: TRBD1; J: TRBJ2-1; size: few
CDR3: CASSLTDTQYF; DNA: TGTGCCAGCAGTTTAACAGATACGCAGTATTTT; length: 11; V: TRBV6-6; D: -; J: TRBJ2-3; size: few
CDR3: CASSFSHGTDTGELFF; DNA: TGTGCCAGCAGCTTCAGTCACGGGACAGACACCGGGGAGCTGTTTTTT; length: 16; V: TRBV7-6; D: TRBD1; J: TRBJ2-2; size: -
CDR3: CASSPYSSGSYEQYF; DNA: TGTGCCAGTAGCCCCTATTCTAGCGGCTCCTACGAGCAGTACTTC; length: 15; V: TRBV19; D: TRBD2; J: TRBJ2-7; size: few
CDR3: CASSYRGSYEQYF; DNA: TGTGCCAGCAGCTACAGGGGCTCCTACGAGCAGTACTTC; length: 13; V: TRBV7-6; D: TRBD1; J: TRBJ2-7; size: -
CDR3: CSVTLINQGSYTF; DNA: TGCAGCGTCACGCTCATAAATCAGGGGAGCTACACCTTC; length: 13; V: TRBV29-1; D: -; J: TRBJ1-2; size: -
CDR3: CASSRAGGTDTQYF; DNA: TGCGCCAGCAGCCGGGCGGGAGGCACAGATACGCAGTATTTT; length: 14; V: TRBV4-3; D: TRBD2; J: TRBJ2-3; size: -
CDR3: CASSYDRGTINEQFF; DNA: TGTGCTAGCAGCTATGACAGGGGAACTATCAATGAGCAGTTCTTC; length: 15; V: TRBV7-7; D: TRBD1; J: TRBJ2-1; size: -
CDR3: CATSRTGDPYEQYF; DNA: TGTGCCACCAGCAGAACAGGGGATCCCTACGAGCAGTACTTC; length: 14; V: TRBV15; D: TRBD1; J: TRBJ2-7; size: -
CDR3: CASSQQGTGGSGANVLTF; DNA: TGCGCCAGCAGCCAACAAGGGACAGGGGGCTCTGGGGCCAACGTCCTGACTTTC; length: 18; V: TRBV4-1; D: TRBD1; J: TRBJ2-6; size: -
CDR3: CASSEGTGYYHEQYF; DNA: TGTGCCAGCAGTGAGGGGACAGGGTACTACCACGAGCAGTACTTC; length: 15; V: TRBV2; D: TRBD1; J: TRBJ2-7; size: -
CDR3: CATSTGNSYNEQFF; DNA: TGTGCCACCTCGACAGGGAACTCCTACAATGAGCAGTTCTTC; length: 14; V: TRBV11-3; D: TRBD1; J: TRBJ2-1; size: few
CDR3: CASSSYQGSVPGELFF; DNA: TGTGCCAGCAGCTCGTATCAGGGGTCGGTTCCCGGGGAGCTGTTTTTT; length: 16; V: TRBV7-2; D: -; J: TRBJ2-2; size: -